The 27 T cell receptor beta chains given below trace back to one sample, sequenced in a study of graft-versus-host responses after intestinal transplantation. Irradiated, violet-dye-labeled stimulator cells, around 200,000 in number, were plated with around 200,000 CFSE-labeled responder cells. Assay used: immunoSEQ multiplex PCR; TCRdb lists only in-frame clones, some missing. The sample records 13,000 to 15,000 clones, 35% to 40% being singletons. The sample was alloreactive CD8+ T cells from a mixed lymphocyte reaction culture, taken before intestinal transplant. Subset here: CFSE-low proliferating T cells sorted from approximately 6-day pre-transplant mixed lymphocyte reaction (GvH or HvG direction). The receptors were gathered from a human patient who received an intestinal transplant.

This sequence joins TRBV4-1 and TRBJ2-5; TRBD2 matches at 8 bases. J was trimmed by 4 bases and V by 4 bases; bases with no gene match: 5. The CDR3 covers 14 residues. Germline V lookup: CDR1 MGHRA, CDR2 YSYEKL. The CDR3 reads CASSRRGDGETQYF. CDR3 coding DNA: TGCGCCAGCAGCCGGCGGGGGGACGGAGAGACCCAGTACTTC.

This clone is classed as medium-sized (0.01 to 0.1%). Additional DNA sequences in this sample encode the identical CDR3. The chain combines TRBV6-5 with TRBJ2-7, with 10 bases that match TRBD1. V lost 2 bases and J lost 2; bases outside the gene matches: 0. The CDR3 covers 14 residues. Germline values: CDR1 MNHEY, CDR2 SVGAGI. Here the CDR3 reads CASSYGQGAYEQYF. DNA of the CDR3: TGTGCCAGCAGTTACGGACAGGGGGCCTACGAGCAGTACTTC.

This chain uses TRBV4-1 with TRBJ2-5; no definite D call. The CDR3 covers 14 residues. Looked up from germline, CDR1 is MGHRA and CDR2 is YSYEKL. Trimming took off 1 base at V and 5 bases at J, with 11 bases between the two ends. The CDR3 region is CASSQVTSGETQYF. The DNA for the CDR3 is TGCGCCAGCAGCCAAGTAACCTCCGGGGAGACCCAGTACTTC.

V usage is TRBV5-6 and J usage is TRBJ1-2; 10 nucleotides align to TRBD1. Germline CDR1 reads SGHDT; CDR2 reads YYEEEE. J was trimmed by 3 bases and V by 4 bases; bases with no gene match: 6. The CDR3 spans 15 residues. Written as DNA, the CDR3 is TGTGCCAGCAGCGCCGCGGACAGGGGGTACTATGGCTACACCTTC. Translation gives CASSAADRGYYGYTF.

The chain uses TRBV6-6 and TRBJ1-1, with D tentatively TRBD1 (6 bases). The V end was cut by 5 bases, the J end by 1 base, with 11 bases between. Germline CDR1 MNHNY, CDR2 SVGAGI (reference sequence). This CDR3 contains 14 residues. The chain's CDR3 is CASSGGGPNTEAFF. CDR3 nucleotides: TGTGCCAGCAGTGGCGGGGGGCCGAACACTGAAGCTTTCTTT.

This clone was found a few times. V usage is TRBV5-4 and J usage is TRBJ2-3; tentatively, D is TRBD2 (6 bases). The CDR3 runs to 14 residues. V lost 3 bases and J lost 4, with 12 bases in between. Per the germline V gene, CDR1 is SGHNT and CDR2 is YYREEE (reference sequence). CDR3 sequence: CASSWGDYSDTQYF. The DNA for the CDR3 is TGTGCCAGCAGCTGGGGGGATTATTCAGATACGCAGTATTTT.

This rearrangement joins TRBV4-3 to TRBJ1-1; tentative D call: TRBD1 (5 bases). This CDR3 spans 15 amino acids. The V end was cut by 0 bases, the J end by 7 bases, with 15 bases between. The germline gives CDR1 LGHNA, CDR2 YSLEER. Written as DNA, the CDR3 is TGCGCCAGCAGCCAAGATGTATCCCAGGGTAATGAAGCTTTCTTT. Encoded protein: CASSQDVSQGNEAFF.

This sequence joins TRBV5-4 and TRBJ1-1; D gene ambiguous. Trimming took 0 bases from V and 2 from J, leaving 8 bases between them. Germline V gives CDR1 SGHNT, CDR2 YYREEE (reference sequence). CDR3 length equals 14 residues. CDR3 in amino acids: CASSLGAGNTEAFF. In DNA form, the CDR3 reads TGTGCCAGCAGCTTGGGGGCGGGCAACACTGAAGCTTTCTTT.

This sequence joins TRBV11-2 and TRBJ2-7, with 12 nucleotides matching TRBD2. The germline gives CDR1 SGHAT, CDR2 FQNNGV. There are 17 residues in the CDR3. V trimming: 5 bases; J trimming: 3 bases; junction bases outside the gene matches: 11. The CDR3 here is CASSGALAGGIHYEQYF. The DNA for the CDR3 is TGTGCCAGCAGCGGCGCCCTAGCGGGAGGGATACACTACGAGCAGTACTTC.

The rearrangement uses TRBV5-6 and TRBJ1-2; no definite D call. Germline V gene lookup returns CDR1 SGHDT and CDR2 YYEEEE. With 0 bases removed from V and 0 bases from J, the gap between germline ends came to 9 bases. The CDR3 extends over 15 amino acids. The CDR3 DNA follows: TGTGCCAGCAGCTTGGACGGGAAGGCTAACTATGGCTACACCTTC. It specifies CASSLDGKANYGYTF.

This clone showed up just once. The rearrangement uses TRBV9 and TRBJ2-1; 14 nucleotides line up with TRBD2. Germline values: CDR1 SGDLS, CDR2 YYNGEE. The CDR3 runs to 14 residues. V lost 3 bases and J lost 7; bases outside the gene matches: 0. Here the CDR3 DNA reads TGTGCCAGCAGCGGGACTAGCGGGAGGAATGAGCAGTTCTTC. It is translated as CASSGTSGRNEQFF.

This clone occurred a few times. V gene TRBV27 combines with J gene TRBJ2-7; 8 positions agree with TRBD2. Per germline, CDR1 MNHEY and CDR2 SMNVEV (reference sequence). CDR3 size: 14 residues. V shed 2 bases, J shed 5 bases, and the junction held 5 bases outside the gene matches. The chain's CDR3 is CASSLNRREDEQYF. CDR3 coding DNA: TGTGCCAGCAGTTTAAATCGGCGGGAGGACGAGCAGTACTTC.

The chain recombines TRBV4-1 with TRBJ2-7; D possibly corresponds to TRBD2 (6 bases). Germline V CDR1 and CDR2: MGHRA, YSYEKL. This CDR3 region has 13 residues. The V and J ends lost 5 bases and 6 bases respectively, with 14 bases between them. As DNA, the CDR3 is TGCGCCAGCAGCAGAAGGGCGGGATTCGAGCAGTACTTC. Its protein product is CASSRRAGFEQYF.

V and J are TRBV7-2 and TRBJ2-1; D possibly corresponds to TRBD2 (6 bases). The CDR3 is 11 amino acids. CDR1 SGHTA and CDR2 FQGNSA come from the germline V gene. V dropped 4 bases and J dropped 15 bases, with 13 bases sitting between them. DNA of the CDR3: TGTGCCAGCAGCTCGGACTACCATCTGTTCTTC. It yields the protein CASSSDYHLFF.

The CDR3 nucleotides are TGTGCCAGCAGCGTAGACCAGGGGGCGAGCTCCTACAATGAGCAGTTCTTC. It yields the protein CASSVDQGASSYNEQFF. The chain joins TRBV9 to TRBJ2-1; the match to TRBD1 covers 8 bases. Germline loops: CDR1 SGDLS, CDR2 YYNGEE. The CDR3 runs to 17 residues. Trimming cost V 0 bases and J 0 bases; bases outside gene matches: 5.

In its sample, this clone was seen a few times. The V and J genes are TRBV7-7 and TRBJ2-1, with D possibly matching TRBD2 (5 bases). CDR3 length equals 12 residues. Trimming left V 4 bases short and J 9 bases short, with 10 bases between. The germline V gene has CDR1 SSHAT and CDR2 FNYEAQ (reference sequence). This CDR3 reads CASSSLGGEQFF. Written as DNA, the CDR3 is TGTGCCAGCAGCTCCCTTGGAGGTGAGCAGTTCTTC.

CDR3 region: CASSVSPTGQGGETQYF. CDR3 DNA: TGTGCCAGCAGTGTGAGTCCTACAGGACAGGGCGGAGAGACCCAGTACTTC. The V gene is TRBV2, the J gene TRBJ2-5; 8 nucleotides agree with TRBD1. The CDR3 is 17 amino acids. V was clipped by 4 bases and J by 4 bases; unmatched bases: 14. Per the germline V gene, CDR1 is SNHLY and CDR2 is FYNNEI. Variable domain in full (rest from reference TRBV2 and TRBJ2-5): EPEVTQTPSHQVTQMGQEVILRCVPISNHLYFYWYRQILGQKVEFLVSFYNNEISEKSEIFDDQFSVERPDGSNFTLKIRSTKLEDSAMYFCASSVSPTGQGGETQYFGPGTRLLVL.

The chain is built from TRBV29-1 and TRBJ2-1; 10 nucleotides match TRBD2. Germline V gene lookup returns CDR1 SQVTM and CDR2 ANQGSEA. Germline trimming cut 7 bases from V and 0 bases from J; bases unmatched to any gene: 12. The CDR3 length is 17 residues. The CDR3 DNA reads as TGCAGCGCAGCCGGGACTAGCGAGTTTCTCTCCTACAATGAGCAGTTCTTC. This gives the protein CSAAGTSEFLSYNEQFF.

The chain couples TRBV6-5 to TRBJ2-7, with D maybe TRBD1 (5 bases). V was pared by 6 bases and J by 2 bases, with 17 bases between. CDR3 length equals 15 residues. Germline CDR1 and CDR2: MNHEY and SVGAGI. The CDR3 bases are TGTGCCAGCAGCACTACAGGCACCACTCCCTACGAGCAGTACTTC. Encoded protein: CASSTTGTTPYEQYF.

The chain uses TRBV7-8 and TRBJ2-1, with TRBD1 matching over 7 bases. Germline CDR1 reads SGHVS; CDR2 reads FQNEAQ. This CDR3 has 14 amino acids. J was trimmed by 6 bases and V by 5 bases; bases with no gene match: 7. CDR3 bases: TGTGCCAGCAGCCCCGGGGACAGTTCCAATGAGCAGTTCTTC. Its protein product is CASSPGDSSNEQFF.

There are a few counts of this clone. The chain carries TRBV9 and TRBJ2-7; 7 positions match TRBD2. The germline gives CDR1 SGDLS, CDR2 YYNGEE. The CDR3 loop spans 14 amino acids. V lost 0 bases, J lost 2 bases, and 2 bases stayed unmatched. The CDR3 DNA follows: TGTGCCAGCAGCGTAGGCGGGGGTCCCTACGAGCAGTACTTC. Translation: CASSVGGGPYEQYF. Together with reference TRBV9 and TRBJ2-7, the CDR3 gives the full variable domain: DSGVTQTPKHLITATGQRVTLRCSPRSGDLSVYWYQQSLDQGLQFLIQYYNGEERAKGNILERFSAQQFPDLHSELNLSSLELGDSALYFCASSVGGGPYEQYFGPGTRLTVT.

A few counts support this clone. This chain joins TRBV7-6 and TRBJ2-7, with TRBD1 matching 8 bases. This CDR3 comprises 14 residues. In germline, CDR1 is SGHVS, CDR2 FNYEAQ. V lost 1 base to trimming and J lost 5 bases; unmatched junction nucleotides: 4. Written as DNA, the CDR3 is TGTGCCAGCAGCTTAGAGGCAGGGGGCGACGAGCAGTACTTC. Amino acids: CASSLEAGGDEQYF.

The CDR3 is CASSVDYRSYEQYF. In DNA form, the CDR3 reads TGCGCCAGCAGTGTGGACTACCGCTCCTACGAGCAGTACTTC. The chain employs TRBV10-2 and TRBJ2-7, with D perhaps matching TRBD2 (6 bases). Trimming removed 4 bases from V and 0 bases from J, with 10 bases in between. The CDR3 has 14 residues. Germline loops: CDR1 WSHSY, CDR2 SAAADI.

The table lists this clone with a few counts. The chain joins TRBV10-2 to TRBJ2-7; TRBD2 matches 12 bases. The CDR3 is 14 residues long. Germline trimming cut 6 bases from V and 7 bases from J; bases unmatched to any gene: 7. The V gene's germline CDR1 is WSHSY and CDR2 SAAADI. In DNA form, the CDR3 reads TGCGCCAGCAGGGCTAGCGGGGGGGCCGGGGAGCAGTACTTC. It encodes CASRASGGAGEQYF.

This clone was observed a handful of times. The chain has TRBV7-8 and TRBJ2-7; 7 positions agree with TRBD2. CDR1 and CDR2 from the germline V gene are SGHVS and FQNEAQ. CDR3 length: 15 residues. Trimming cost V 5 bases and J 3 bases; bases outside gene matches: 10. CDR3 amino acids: CASSQSRDYRYEQYF. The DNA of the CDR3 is TGTGCCAGCAGCCAGTCCCGGGACTACCGCTACGAGCAGTACTTC.

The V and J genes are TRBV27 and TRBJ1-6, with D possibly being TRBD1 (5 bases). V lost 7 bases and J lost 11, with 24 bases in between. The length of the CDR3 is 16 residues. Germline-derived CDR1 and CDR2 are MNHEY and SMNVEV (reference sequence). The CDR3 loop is CASNRYGAGPKAPLHF. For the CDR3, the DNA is TGTGCCAGCAATCGCTACGGGGCGGGGCCAAAGGCACCCCTCCACTTT.

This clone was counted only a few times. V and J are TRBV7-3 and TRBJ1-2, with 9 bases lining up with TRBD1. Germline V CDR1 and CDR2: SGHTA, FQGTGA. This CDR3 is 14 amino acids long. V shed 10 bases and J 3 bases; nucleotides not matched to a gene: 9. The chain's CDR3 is CATRFGQGYYGYTF. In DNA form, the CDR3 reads TGTGCCACCCGCTTTGGACAGGGGTACTATGGCTACACCTTC. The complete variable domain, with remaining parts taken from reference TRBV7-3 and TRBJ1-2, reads GAGVSQTPSNKVTEKGKYVELRCDPISGHTALYWYRQSLGQGPEFLIYFQGTGAADDSGLPNDRFFAVRPEGSVSTLKIQRTERGDSAVYLCATRFGQGYYGYTFGSGTRLTVV.